These 2 T cell receptor beta chains came from one sample sequenced in a study of early T cells in non-severe SARS-CoV-2 infection. TCRdb re-analysed the 5' RACE reads in MiXCR, keeping a single row per CDR3 protein. The data show some 48,000 distinct CDR3 sequences, 13% seen once. Sample: whole blood. All receptors come from an adult who was a healthcare worker with PCR-confirmed SARS-CoV-2 infection or an uninfected control (not recorded which).

The table lists this clonotype with many counts. The chain recombines TRBV7-3 with TRBJ2-6; TRBD1 might be the D (5 bases). CDR1 is SGHTA, CDR2 FQGTGA, per germline. Trimming removed 2 bases at V and 2 bases at J, with 13 bases between. The CDR3 is 17 residues long. The CDR3, as DNA: TGTGCCAGCAGCTTATGGTCAACAGGCACTGGGGCCAACGTCCTGACTTTC. Protein: CASSLWSTGTGANVLTF.

V and J are TRBV7-3 and TRBJ1-1; D is undetermined. The V end was cut by 4 bases, the J end by 1 base, with 16 bases between. CDR3 length: 16 amino acids. Germline loops: CDR1 SGHTA, CDR2 FQGTGA. The CDR3 loop is CASSSPASGTNTEAFF. In DNA form, the CDR3 reads TGTGCCAGCAGCTCCCCCGCCTCCGGAACGAACACTGAAGCTTTCTTT.